A single sample is the source of the 20 T cell receptor beta chains below, sequenced in a study of naive and memory T cell subsets. Treatment meaning: skin biopsy from PPD injection site in Mantoux-positive individual. Cells were not sorted; total RNA input targeted about 1 to 1,100 ng. Reverse transcription of blood and skin TCR RNA was primed at alpha and beta constant regions. TCRdb recomputed calls from the UMI-ligation and nested PCR reads with MiXCR, one row per CDR3 protein. The data show approximately 20,000 distinct CDR3 sequences, with 9.5% seen just once and nearly 7% held by the top ten. Sequencing was performed on skin, taken from a tuberculin skin test site. These receptors originate from an adult in good health.

The chain recombines TRBV29-1 with TRBJ1-1; no firm D call. The V gene's germline CDR1 is SQVTM and CDR2 ANQGSEA. This CDR3 contains 13 residues. The ends were cut back, 4 bases at V and 3 bases at J, with 12 bases in the middle. This chain's CDR3 is CSVASGRYTEAFF. In DNA form, the CDR3 reads TGCAGCGTTGCCTCCGGGAGGTACACTGAAGCTTTCTTT.

This clonotype appeared many times. The rearrangement links TRBV5-1 to TRBJ1-1; no clear D gene. The CDR3 sequence is 16 residues long. Germline V gives CDR1 SGHRS, CDR2 YFSETQ. Trimming stripped 1 base from V and 4 bases from J, with 17 bases between. CDR3 bases: TGCGCCAGCAGCTTGAGCTGGAAGTCCCGGAGCACTGAAGCTTTCTTT. Translated: CASSLSWKSRSTEAFF.

The chain joins TRBV5-8 to TRBJ2-1; perhaps D is TRBD1 or TRBD2 (6 bases each). CDR1 and CDR2 (germline): SGHTS, YDEGEE. Trimming removed 0 bases at V and 3 bases at J, with 13 bases between. The CDR3 has 16 amino acids. CDR3 loop: CASSLAEGVSYNEQFF. The CDR3, as DNA: TGTGCCAGCAGCTTGGCGGAGGGGGTTAGCTACAATGAGCAGTTCTTC.

V gene TRBV4-1 combines with J gene TRBJ1-5, with unresolved D. V dropped 0 bases and J dropped 2 bases, with 8 bases sitting between them. Per the germline V gene, CDR1 is MGHRA and CDR2 is YSYEKL. The CDR3 loop spans 15 amino acids. CDR3 residues: CASSQDAGGNQPQHF. DNA for the CDR3: TGCGCCAGCAGCCAAGATGCGGGCGGCAATCAGCCCCAGCATTTT.

This clonotype was picked up many times. This rearrangement joins TRBV25-1 to TRBJ2-7; tentatively, D is TRBD1 (5 bases). The V gene's germline CDR1 is MGHDK and CDR2 SYGVNS. The CDR3 length is 14 residues. V was pared by 4 bases and J by 2 bases, with 12 bases between. In nucleotides, the CDR3 is TGTGCCAGCAGTGGGAGACAGAGCACCTACGAGCAGTACTTC. Amino acid sequence: CASSGRQSTYEQYF.

This clonotype showed up just a few times. The rearrangement joins TRBV27 to TRBJ2-4; 9 nucleotides match TRBD1. The CDR3 consists of 13 residues. V was clipped by 5 bases and J by 6 bases; unmatched bases: 2. Germline loops: CDR1 MNHEY, CDR2 SMNVEV (reference sequence). This chain's CDR3 is CASSKGQGNIQYF. The CDR3 DNA reads TGTGCCAGCAGTAAGGGACAGGGAAACATTCAGTACTTC.

The sample holds many counts of this clonotype. V usage is TRBV6-5 and J usage is TRBJ1-2; TRBD1 aligns across 7 bases. Unmatched junction bases numbered 13, after V lost 6 bases and J lost 3 bases. The CDR3 covers 16 residues. The germline V gene has CDR1 MNHEY and CDR2 SVGAGI. In DNA form, the CDR3 reads TGTGCCAGCAGCCCGGGACAGCTCCTGCCCTACTATGGCTACACCTTC. It specifies CASSPGQLLPYYGYTF.

This sequence joins TRBV5-6 and TRBJ2-3, with D possibly TRBD2 on 6 matching bases. This CDR3 region has 13 residues. CDR1 is SGHDT and CDR2 is YYEEEE in the germline V gene. Deletions cut 4 bases from V and 10 bases from J, with 16 bases between. CDR3 nucleotide sequence: TGTGCCAGCAGCCCGGATCGGCGGGACCCGCAGTATTTT. Protein product: CASSPDRRDPQYF.

The rearrangement links TRBV5-4 to TRBJ2-5; no definite D call. Germline values: CDR1 SGHNT, CDR2 YYREEE (reference sequence). V was clipped by 0 bases and J by 4 bases, with 13 bases between them. The CDR3 contains 15 residues. The DNA for the CDR3 is TGTGCCAGCAGCTTGGGGTTCGCAGTAAGAGAGACCCAGTACTTC. Its translation is CASSLGFAVRETQYF.

In its sample, this clonotype was seen a few times. CDR3 DNA: TGCGCCAGCAGCCAAGCTTTACAGGGATCGGTTGGGAATGAAAAACTGTTTTTT. Its protein product is CASSQALQGSVGNEKLFF. The chain couples TRBV4-1 to TRBJ1-4; D might be TRBD1 (6 bases). The CDR3 has 18 amino acids. Germline-derived CDR1 and CDR2 are MGHRA and YSYEKL. With 1 base removed from V and 5 bases from J, the gap between germline ends came to 20 bases.

This clonotype showed up just a few times. The chain couples TRBV7-2 to TRBJ2-1; 12 bases line up with TRBD1. The CDR3 runs 15 residues. CDR1 is SGHTA and CDR2 is FQGNSA in the germline V gene. J was trimmed by 7 bases and V by 4 bases; bases with no gene match: 5. CDR3 bases: TGTGCCAGCAGCTGGGGACAGGGGGCATCAAATGAGCAGTTCTTC. Translated: CASSWGQGASNEQFF.

This clonotype is medium-sized in the sample. This chain uses TRBV28 with TRBJ2-2; 14 bases are shared with TRBD2. The CDR3 has 18 amino acids. The V gene end was trimmed by 5 bases and the J gene end by 5 bases; junction bases not matched to a gene: 10. Germline lookup yields CDR1 MDHEN and CDR2 SYDVKM. CDR3 DNA sequence: TGTGCCAGCAGTCCGGAAGGAGGACTAGCGGGAGGAACCGGGGAGCTGTTTTTT. Translating gives CASSPEGGLAGGTGELFF.

This clonotype was found many times. J is TRBJ2-5 and V is TRBV3-1; the match to TRBD1 covers 11 bases. Germline V gives CDR1 LGHDT, CDR2 YNNKEL (reference sequence). The CDR3 extends over 16 amino acids. V shed 1 base, J shed 4 bases, and the junction held 5 bases outside the gene matches. CDR3 sequence reads: CASSQAGQGGRETQYF. The CDR3 DNA sequence: TGTGCCAGCAGCCAAGCGGGACAGGGGGGCAGAGAGACCCAGTACTTC.

Of note for this clonotype: With a much larger clone just one base away, this may be a read error. CDR3 DNA: TGCAGTGCTCAACAGCGGGGGGACCGATATACGCAGTATTTT. Translated, it gives CSAQQRGDRYTQYF. The genes are TRBV20-1 and TRBJ2-3; 9 nucleotides agree with TRBD2. Germline-derived CDR1 and CDR2 are DFQATT and SNEGSKA (reference sequence). This CDR3 has 14 residues. V lost 5 bases, J lost 7 bases, and 10 bases stayed unmatched.

Judged by abundance, this clonotype is medium-sized (0.01 to 0.1%). The gene calls are TRBV20-1 and TRBJ2-1; 14 bases are shared with TRBD2. Trimming at V came to 0 bases and at J to 7 bases, leaving 8 bases not matched to a gene. The CDR3 covers 17 residues. CDR1 is DFQATT and CDR2 is SNEGSKA in the germline V gene (reference sequence). CDR3 sequence: CSARDILTSGGGNEQFF. CDR3 in DNA: TGCAGTGCTAGAGACATTCTGACTAGCGGGGGGGGGAATGAGCAGTTCTTC.

The genes are TRBV6-1 and TRBJ2-7; D may be TRBD1 (5 bases). CDR1 and CDR2 (germline): MNHNS, SASEGT. V was shortened by 1 base and J by 2 bases, with 15 bases between the two germline ends. CDR3 size: 16 residues. In DNA form, the CDR3 reads TGTGCCAGCAGTGAAGGTTTGTCACAGGCAACCTACGAGCAGTACTTC. Protein: CASSEGLSQATYEQYF.

The chain is built from TRBV20-1 and TRBJ1-6; D possibly corresponds to TRBD1 (6 bases). The CDR3 extends over 16 amino acids. Trimming pared 6 bases from V and 0 bases from J, leaving 15 bases between. CDR1 is DFQATT and CDR2 is SNEGSKA in the germline V gene (reference sequence). The CDR3, as DNA: TGCAGTGCCCCGGCTGGGGGCCTCTCCTATAATTCACCCCTCCACTTT. Its protein product is CSAPAGGLSYNSPLHF.

The chain combines TRBV5-4 with TRBJ1-5, with D hard to call. Trimming stripped 1 base from V and 1 base from J, with 18 bases between. The CDR3 contains 18 residues. Germline lookup yields CDR1 SGHNT and CDR2 YYREEE (reference sequence). The CDR3 coding sequence is TGTGCCAGCAGCTTGTCCGGTAGTTCGGAGCAGAGCAATCAGCCCCAGCATTTT. Protein: CASSLSGSSEQSNQPQHF.

The table lists this clonotype with many counts. The rearrangement links TRBV11-2 to TRBJ2-1; D unclear. The V end was cut by 0 bases, the J end by 9 bases, with 12 bases between. Germline V lookup: CDR1 SGHAT, CDR2 FQNNGV. This CDR3 region has 14 residues. The CDR3 nucleotides are TGTGCCAGCAGCTTAGAGACCACCCCCGGTGAGCAGTTCTTC. Its protein product is CASSLETTPGEQFF.

This clonotype was observed many times. The genes are TRBV9 and TRBJ2-3; D remains ambiguous. Germline V gene lookup returns CDR1 SGDLS and CDR2 YYNGEE. Between the trimmed V and J ends, which lost 4 bases and 7 bases, there was a span of 4 bases. This CDR3 is 10 amino acids long. CDR3 region: CASSSNTQYF. CDR3 bases: TGTGCCAGCAGCTCGAATACGCAGTATTTT.